These 12 T cell receptor beta chains were all obtained from the same sample, sequenced in a study of T cells after yellow fever vaccination. Each CDR3 protein is one row after TCRdb ran MiXCR on the 5' RACE reads. The sample lists about 360,000 distinct CDR3 sequences; more than 5.5% were seen once. This specimen was PBMCs, taken 5 days after the yellow fever booster vaccination. The receptors were sampled from a man aged 25 to 40 who received the YFV17D yellow fever vaccine.

This clonotype appeared many times. This chain uses TRBV5-1 with TRBJ2-3; 8 bases map to TRBD2. The V segment lost 4 bases and the J segment 3 bases; nucleotides outside the gene matches: 4. Germline V gene sequence: CDR1 SGHRS, CDR2 YFSETQ. There are 14 residues in the CDR3. Here the CDR3 DNA reads TGCGCCAGCAGCACATCTAGCGGGACAGATACGCAGTATTTT. It is translated as CASSTSSGTDTQYF.

V is TRBV20-1 and J is TRBJ1-5; D gene ambiguous. Looked up from germline, CDR1 is DFQATT and CDR2 is SNEGSKA (reference sequence). The CDR3 consists of 10 residues. V dropped 6 bases and J dropped 6 bases, with 6 bases sitting between them. The CDR3 loop is CSAGFQPQHF. CDR3 nucleotide sequence: TGCAGTGCAGGATTTCAGCCCCAGCATTTT.

The table lists this clonotype with a few counts. The chain is built from TRBV7-2 and TRBJ2-2; no clear D. The V and J ends lost 2 bases and 3 bases respectively, with 7 bases between them. The CDR3 extends over 14 amino acids. The germline V gene has CDR1 SGHTA and CDR2 FQGNSA. The CDR3 is CASSLYQHTGELFF. The CDR3 nucleotides read TGTGCCAGCAGCTTATACCAGCACACCGGGGAGCTGTTTTTT.

This clonotype has at least ten counts. The CDR3 bases are TGTGCCAGCAGTTTAAGGGGAAGCAATCAGCCCCAGCATTTT. Residues: CASSLRGSNQPQHF. The rearrangement links TRBV12-3 or TRBV12-4 to TRBJ1-5, with D tentatively TRBD1 (5 bases). The CDR3 is 14 residues long. The V end lost 2 bases, the J end lost 1 base, and 6 bases lay between the germline ends.

The chain joins TRBV10-1 to TRBJ2-5, with 8 bases matching TRBD2. The CDR3 spans 16 residues. Looked up from germline, CDR1 is WNHNN and CDR2 is SYGVQD (reference sequence). V was pared by 0 bases and J by 5 bases, with 8 bases of the junction left unmatched. CDR3 sequence (DNA): TGCGCCAGCAGTGAGTCGAGAGCGGGAGAAAGGGAGACCCAGTACTTC. Translation: CASSESRAGERETQYF.

This clonotype was recorded many times. The chain carries TRBV10-3 and TRBJ2-3; no clear D gene. Trimming took 10 bases from V and 3 from J, leaving 14 bases between them. Germline V lookup: CDR1 ENHRY, CDR2 SYGVKD. This CDR3 region has 13 residues. CDR3 in amino acids: CATEDGVTDTQYF. The CDR3 region has the DNA TGTGCCACTGAAGACGGAGTAACAGATACGCAGTATTTT.

This clonotype was seen more than once but under ten times. The chain links TRBV6-1 to TRBJ2-6; D is unclear. V shed 6 bases and J shed 2 bases, with 11 bases lying between them. There are 15 residues in the CDR3. The germline V gene encodes CDR1 MNHNS and CDR2 SASEGT. As DNA, the CDR3 is TGTGCCAGCAGACCACAAAGGACTGGGGCCAACGTCCTGACTTTC. Protein product: CASRPQRTGANVLTF.

This clonotype was seen ten or more times. The chain couples TRBV28 to TRBJ1-3; D is possibly TRBD1 (5 bases). V was pared by 7 bases and J by 1 base, with 14 bases between. This CDR3 has 15 residues. Germline CDR1 reads MDHEN; CDR2 reads SYDVKM. In nucleotides, the CDR3 is TGTGCCAGCACCCGCCCGGGGGGGTCTGGAAACACCATATATTTT. This encodes CASTRPGGSGNTIYF. Full variable domain (outside the CDR3, taken from reference TRBV28 and TRBJ1-3): DVKVTQSSRYLVKRTGEKVFLECVQDMDHENMFWYRQDPGLGLRLIYFSYDVKMKEKGDIPEGYSVSREKKERFSLILESASTNQTSMYLCASTRPGGSGNTIYFGEGSWLTVV.

A note on this clonotype: A much larger clone is a single base away; this may be a read error. The J gene is TRBJ2-1, the V gene TRBV20-1; D possibly uses TRBD1 or TRBD2 (6 bases each). The germline CDR1 and CDR2 sequences are DFQATT and SNEGSKA (reference sequence). The CDR3 is made up of 16 amino acids. The chain's CDR3 is CCARVGGPGRGNEQFF. The CDR3 DNA follows: TGCTGTGCTAGAGTGGGGGGCCCGGGTCGTGGCAATGAGCAGTTCTTC.

The J gene is TRBJ2-7, the V gene TRBV7-2; weak D call: TRBD2 (6 bases). Trimming pared 5 bases from V and 6 bases from J, leaving 17 bases between. The CDR3 runs 14 residues. Germline CDR1 and CDR2: SGHTA and FQGNSA. CDR3 residues: CASSPSLRGAEQYF. CDR3 DNA: TGTGCCAGCAGCCCTTCCCTGCGGGGAGCCGAGCAGTACTTC.

The chain couples TRBV4-3 to TRBJ2-4; 15 positions match TRBD2. The CDR3 covers 17 residues. Germline CDR1 is LGHNA and CDR2 is YSLEER. Trimming cost V 4 bases and J 8 bases; bases outside gene matches: 9. CDR3 in amino acids: CASSPRTSGRVGDIQYF. The CDR3 DNA sequence: TGCGCCAGCAGCCCCCGGACTAGCGGGAGGGTTGGGGACATTCAGTACTTC.

The chain links TRBV7-9 to TRBJ2-6; D unresolved. CDR1 is SEHNR and CDR2 is FQNEAQ in the germline V gene (reference sequence). The CDR3 runs 15 residues. Trimming left V 4 bases short and J 2 bases short, with 9 bases between. CDR3 region: CASSYYEPGANVLTF. CDR3 in DNA: TGTGCCAGCAGCTACTATGAACCTGGGGCCAACGTCCTGACTTTC.